The 11 T cell receptor beta chains below come from one sample, sequenced in a study of T cells in tuberculosis. Clones were sequenced by immunoSEQ multiplex PCR, and TCRdb holds only the in-frame ones, with some missing. The sample contains more than 35,000 clones, around 93% of which appear only once. The specimen was PBMCs. Receptors originate from a donor aged 10-29 years with latent tuberculosis or without tuberculosis infection. Some clones in this sample may be carry-over from other donors' samples.

The chain joins TRBV11-3 to TRBJ2-6, with D possibly matching TRBD1 (6 bases). The CDR3 covers 16 residues. The V end was cut by 5 bases, the J end by 1 base, with 12 bases between. Germline V gene sequence: CDR1 SGHNT, CDR2 YENEEA. Here the CDR3 reads CASSPPQGSGANVLTF. The CDR3 DNA sequence: TGTGCCAGCAGCCCACCCCAGGGGTCTGGGGCCAACGTCCTGACTTTC.

The chain carries TRBV6-5 and TRBJ2-5; D unclear. The CDR3 length is 11 residues. Germline CDR1 reads MNHEY; CDR2 reads SVGAGI. Between the trimmed V and J ends, which lost 3 bases and 6 bases, there was a span of 5 bases. The CDR3 reads CASSYLQTQYF. The DNA of the CDR3 is TGTGCCAGCAGTTATCTCCAGACCCAGTACTTC.

V and J are TRBV7-6 and TRBJ2-1, with TRBD2 identical over 11 bases. J was trimmed by 8 bases and V by 7 bases; bases with no gene match: 13. From germline, CDR1 is SGHVS and CDR2 FNYEAQ. The CDR3 covers 16 residues. The CDR3: CASTPGSSGGAYEQFF. The CDR3 region has the DNA TGTGCCAGCACCCCCGGGAGTAGCGGGGGGGCGTATGAGCAGTTCTTC.

This clone occurred once. J is TRBJ2-7 and V is TRBV2, with 9 bases aligning to TRBD1. Germline V CDR1 and CDR2: SNHLY, FYNNEI. The CDR3 loop spans 15 amino acids. The V gene end was trimmed by 4 bases and the J gene end by 2 bases; junction bases not matched to a gene: 6. The CDR3 nucleotides are TGTGCCAGCAGTGTCGGACAGGGGTTCACCTACGAGCAGTACTTC. It yields the protein CASSVGQGFTYEQYF.

The chain recombines TRBV5-6 with TRBJ2-5, with a possible D match to TRBD1 (5 bases). The CDR3 is made up of 13 amino acids. The germline V gene encodes CDR1 SGHDT and CDR2 YYEEEE. Between the trimmed V and J ends, which lost 2 bases and 1 base, there was a span of 6 bases. The CDR3 is CASSFRVQETQYF. Written as DNA, the CDR3 is TGTGCCAGCAGCTTCAGGGTCCAAGAGACCCAGTACTTC.

The chain combines TRBV6-6 with TRBJ1-4, with a weak D call TRBD1 (5 bases). The CDR3 is 15 amino acids. The V gene lost 0 bases and the J gene lost 0 bases, with 5 bases spanning the gap. Germline assignment: CDR1 MNHNY and CDR2 SVGAGI (reference sequence). CDR3 nucleotides: TGTGCCAGCAGTTACTCGACAGCAACTAATGAAAAACTGTTTTTT. This codes for CASSYSTATNEKLFF.

The V gene is TRBV16, the J gene TRBJ1-1; D not certain. Per germline, CDR1 KGHSY and CDR2 FQNENV. Trimming took 1 base from V and 6 from J, leaving 9 bases between them. There are 13 residues in the CDR3. The CDR3 reads CASSQLNTAEAFF. The CDR3 coding sequence is TGTGCCAGCAGCCAATTGAATACAGCTGAAGCTTTCTTT.

The V call is TRBV7-8, the J call TRBJ1-1, with D perhaps matching TRBD1 (5 bases). The CDR3 is 17 residues long. Germline V gives CDR1 SGHVS, CDR2 FQNEAQ. V was clipped by 0 bases and J by 3 bases, with 17 bases between them. In nucleotides, the CDR3 is TGTGCCAGCAGCTTAGCGCGGGACGGCGGACGGGACACTGAAGCTTTCTTT. It encodes CASSLARDGGRDTEAFF. Based on the CDR3 plus reference TRBV7-8 and TRBJ1-1, the full variable domain is GAGVSQSPRYKVAKRGQDVALRCDPISGHVSLFWYQQALGQGPEFLTYFQNEAQLDKSGLPSDRFFAERPEGSVSTLKIQRTQQEDSAVYLCASSLARDGGRDTEAFFGQGTRLTVV.

The rearrangement uses TRBV7-2 and TRBJ2-5; 7 bases align to TRBD1. After removal of 3 bases from V and 1 base from J, the junction contained 2 bases not matched to a gene. CDR1 and CDR2 (germline): SGHTA, FQGNSA. The CDR3 totals 14 residues. Here the CDR3 reads CASSLGTVQETQYF. The CDR3 bases are TGTGCCAGCAGCTTGGGGACAGTCCAAGAGACCCAGTACTTC. Supplemented by reference TRBV7-2 and TRBJ2-5, the full variable domain reads GAGVSQSPSNKVTEKGKDVELRCDPISGHTALYWYRQSLGQGLEFLIYFQGNSAPDKSGLPSDRFSAERTGGSVSTLTIQRTQQEDSAVYLCASSLGTVQETQYFGPGTRLLVL.

This chain joins TRBV6-5 and TRBJ1-5; 7 nucleotides agree with TRBD1. Trimming at V came to 5 bases and at J to 0 bases, leaving 4 bases not matched to a gene. Germline CDR1 MNHEY, CDR2 SVGAGI. The CDR3 has 15 amino acids. As DNA, the CDR3 is TGTGCCAGCAGTGCGACAGGGTATAGCAATCAGCCCCAGCATTTT. It specifies CASSATGYSNQPQHF.

This sequence joins TRBV30 and TRBJ1-1; D is unclear. The V end was cut by 3 bases, the J end by 1 base, with 18 bases between. The germline V gene encodes CDR1 GTSNPN and CDR2 SVGIG (reference sequence). The CDR3 consists of 16 residues. In nucleotides, the CDR3 is TGTGCCTGGAGAACTCGTAGGATCACGGGGAACACTGAAGCTTTCTTT. It translates to CAWRTRRITGNTEAFF.